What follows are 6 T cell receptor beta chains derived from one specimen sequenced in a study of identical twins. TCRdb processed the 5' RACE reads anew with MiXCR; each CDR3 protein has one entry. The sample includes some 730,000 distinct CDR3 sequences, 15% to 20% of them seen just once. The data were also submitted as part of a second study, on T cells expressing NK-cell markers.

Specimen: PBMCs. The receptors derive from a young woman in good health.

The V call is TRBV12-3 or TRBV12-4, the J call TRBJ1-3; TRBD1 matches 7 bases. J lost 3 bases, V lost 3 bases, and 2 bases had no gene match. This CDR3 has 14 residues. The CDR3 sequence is CASSLRGLGNTIYF. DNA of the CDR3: TGTGCCAGCAGTTTGAGGGGGCTTGGAAACACCATATATTTT.

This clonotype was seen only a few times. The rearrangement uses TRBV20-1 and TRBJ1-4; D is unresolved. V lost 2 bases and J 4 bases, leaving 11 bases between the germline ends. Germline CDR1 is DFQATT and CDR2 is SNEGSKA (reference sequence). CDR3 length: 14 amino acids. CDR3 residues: CSARQTMGNEKLFF. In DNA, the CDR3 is TGCAGTGCTAGACAGACTATGGGTAATGAAAAACTGTTTTTT.

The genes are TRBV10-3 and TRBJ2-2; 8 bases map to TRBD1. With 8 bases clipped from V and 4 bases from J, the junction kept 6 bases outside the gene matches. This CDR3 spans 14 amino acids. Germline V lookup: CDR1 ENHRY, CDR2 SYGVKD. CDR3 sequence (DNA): TGTGCCATCCGAGGCAGGGGGCTCACCGGGGAGCTGTTTTTT. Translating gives CAIRGRGLTGELFF.

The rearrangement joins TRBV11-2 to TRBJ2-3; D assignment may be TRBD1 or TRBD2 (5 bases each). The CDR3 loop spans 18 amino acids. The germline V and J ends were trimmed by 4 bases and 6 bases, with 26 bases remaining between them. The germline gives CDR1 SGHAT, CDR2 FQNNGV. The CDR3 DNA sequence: TGTGCCAGCAGCTCCTTTATCGGGACCGTTGAGGCTACGGATACGCAGTATTTT. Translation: CASSSFIGTVEATDTQYF.

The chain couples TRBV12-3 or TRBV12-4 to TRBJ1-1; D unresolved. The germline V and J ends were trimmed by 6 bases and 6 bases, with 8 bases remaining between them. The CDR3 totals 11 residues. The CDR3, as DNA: TGTGCCAGCAGGACGACGGCTGAAGCTTTCTTT. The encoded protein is CASRTTAEAFF.

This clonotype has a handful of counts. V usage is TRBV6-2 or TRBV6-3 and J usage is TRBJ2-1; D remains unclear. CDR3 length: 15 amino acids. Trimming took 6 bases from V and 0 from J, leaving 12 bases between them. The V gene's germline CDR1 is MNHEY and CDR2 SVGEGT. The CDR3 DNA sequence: TGTGCCAGCAGCCGGGCACTAAACTCCTACAATGAGCAGTTCTTC. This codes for CASSRALNSYNEQFF.